The 17 T cell receptor beta chains presented below share a single source sample, sequenced in a study of control samples from healthy donors and cancer patients. Sequencing was performed with immunoSEQ multiplex PCR; in TCRdb, only in-frame clones are kept and a portion is missing. The sample includes approximately 130,000 clones, 87% of them seen just once. The sequenced sample was blood. All receptors come from a man aged 40-49 years in good health.

The rearrangement links TRBV13 to TRBJ2-2; the match to TRBD2 covers 7 bases. The CDR3 is 17 amino acids. Germline V CDR1 and CDR2: PRHDT, FYEKMQ (reference sequence). V was pared by 3 bases and J by 0 bases, with 7 bases of the junction left unmatched. The CDR3 bases are TGTGCCAGCAGCTTCGGGGCTAGCGGCGCGAACACCGGGGAGCTGTTTTTT. Its protein is CASSFGASGANTGELFF. Complete variable domain (other parts from reference TRBV13 and TRBJ2-2): AAGVIQSPRHLIKEKRETATLKCYPIPRHDTVYWYQQGPGQDPQFLISFYEKMQSDKGSIPDRFSAQQFSDYHSELNMSSLELGDSALYFCASSFGASGANTGELFFGEGSRLTVL.

The CDR3 DNA reads as TGTGTCTCGACCCGAATTGACTATGGCTACACCTTC. This translates into CVSTRIDYGYTF. The chain links TRBV11-2 to TRBJ1-2; no clear D gene. The CDR3 loop spans 12 amino acids. Germline loops: CDR1 SGHAT, CDR2 FQNNGV.

CDR3 amino acids: CASSVERGGWETQYF. CDR3 DNA sequence: TGTGCCAGCAGTGTGGAGCGGGGGGGCTGGGAGACCCAGTACTTC. The chain employs TRBV2 and TRBJ2-5, with 10 bases lining up with TRBD2. With V trimmed by 4 bases and J by 5 bases, 7 bases remained unmatched. Germline CDR1 reads SNHLY; CDR2 reads FYNNEI. This CDR3 comprises 15 residues.

The chain joins TRBV7-2 to TRBJ2-7; D is unclear. The V gene lost 0 bases and the J gene lost 4 bases, with 4 bases spanning the gap. This CDR3 region has 12 residues. From germline, CDR1 is SGHTA and CDR2 FQGNSA. CDR3 loop: CASSLAVYEQYF. Here the CDR3 DNA reads TGTGCCAGCAGCTTAGCGGTTTACGAGCAGTACTTC.

V usage is TRBV2 and J usage is TRBJ2-3, with D possibly called TRBD1 or TRBD2 (5 bases each). V shed 3 bases and J shed 4 bases, with 14 bases lying between them. Looked up from germline, CDR1 is SNHLY and CDR2 is FYNNEI. This CDR3 spans 15 amino acids. The CDR3 nucleotides read TGTGCCAGCAGTGAGAGGGCAGGGAAGGCAGATACGCAGTATTTT. Translated: CASSERAGKADTQYF.

As for this clone: The same CDR3 also results from other DNA sequences found in this sample. The chain couples TRBV19 to TRBJ2-5, with a weak D call TRBD2 (7 bases). Per the germline V gene, CDR1 is LNHDA and CDR2 is SQIVND (reference sequence). The V end lost 1 base, the J end lost 5 bases, and 14 bases lay between the germline ends. The CDR3 length is 15 residues. The CDR3 is CASSIVGGLGETQYF. CDR3 coding DNA: TGTGCCAGTAGTATAGTGGGGGGGCTGGGGGAGACCCAGTACTTC.

This clone was found once. The V and J genes are TRBV12-3 or TRBV12-4 and TRBJ1-2; D gene uncertain. This CDR3 is 13 amino acids long. V dropped 7 bases and J dropped 0 bases, with 9 bases sitting between them. The CDR3 sequence is CASTSGANYGYTF. CDR3 bases: TGTGCCAGCACCTCGGGCGCTAACTATGGCTACACCTTC.

This chain joins TRBV21-1 and TRBJ2-7; the tabulated D call, TRBD2, remains unverified against the DNA. TRBV21-1 has pseudogene status. There are 12 residues in the CDR3. This CDR3 is CALTEDSYEQYF. The CDR3 DNA reads TGTGCCTTGACGGAGGACTCCTACGAGCAGTACTTC.

The chain is built from TRBV24-1 and TRBJ1-2; 7 bases match TRBD1. Germline V gene lookup returns CDR1 KGHDR and CDR2 SFDVKD. This CDR3 contains 17 residues. With V trimmed by 4 bases and J by 8 bases, 18 bases remained unmatched. The CDR3: CATSDRDRVSRYKGYTF. The CDR3 DNA follows: TGTGCCACCAGTGACCGTGACAGGGTTTCCCGCTATAAGGGCTACACCTTC.

The chain links TRBV7-8 to TRBJ2-7; TRBD2 is a possible D gene (6 bases). The length of the CDR3 is 12 residues. The ends were cut back, 1 base at V and 9 bases at J, with 10 bases in the middle. CDR1 and CDR2 from the germline V gene are SGHVS and FQNEAQ. For the CDR3, the DNA is TGTGCCAGCAGCTTAGGGTCGCGGGGGCAGTACTTC. This sequence encodes CASSLGSRGQYF.

The CDR3 loop reads CASSFYADTSRETQYF. In DNA, the CDR3 is TGTGCCAGCAGCTTTTATGCGGATACCAGTAGGGAGACCCAGTACTTC. This chain links TRBV5-6 with TRBJ2-5; D gene unclear. The CDR3 contains 16 residues. Trimming removed 2 bases at V and 5 bases at J, with 19 bases between. Germline V gene lookup returns CDR1 SGHDT and CDR2 YYEEEE.

The chain uses TRBV5-6 and TRBJ1-2; 7 bases fit TRBD1. The CDR3 is 13 amino acids. The V and J ends lost 1 base and 7 bases, in that order; junction bases with no gene match: 4. CDR1 SGHDT and CDR2 YYEEEE come from the germline V gene. Here the CDR3 DNA reads TGTGCCAGCAGCTTGCGAGGGGGCAGTGGCTACACCTTC. This encodes CASSLRGGSGYTF.

This chain uses TRBV7-9 with TRBJ2-7; no reliable D call. V was trimmed by 1 base and J by 3 bases, leaving 16 bases between them. The CDR3 has 16 amino acids. Germline V lookup: CDR1 SEHNR, CDR2 FQNEAQ (reference sequence). The CDR3 coding sequence is TGTGCCAGCAGCTTAGGTCCCCCAGGTCACCTCTACGAGCAGTACTTC. Its translation: CASSLGPPGHLYEQYF.

The CDR3 DNA follows: TGTGCCAGCAGTGAAGCGCTTCCGGGTTCCTCTGGAAACACCATATATTTT. It specifies CASSEALPGSSGNTIYF. The rearrangement links TRBV6-1 to TRBJ1-3; the D is unclear. V dropped 0 bases and J dropped 0 bases, with 12 bases sitting between them. There are 17 residues in the CDR3. Germline lookup yields CDR1 MNHNS and CDR2 SASEGT.

The chain uses TRBV7-8 and TRBJ2-1; TRBD2 aligns across 11 bases. V dropped 7 bases and J dropped 4; count of bases not matched to a gene: 9. Per germline, CDR1 SGHVS and CDR2 FQNEAQ. This CDR3 contains 16 residues. The CDR3 DNA is TGTGCCAGCAACAGGGCTAGCGGGGGGAGATACAATGAGCAGTTCTTC. It is translated as CASNRASGGRYNEQFF.

The chain couples TRBV29-1 to TRBJ1-4; D gene unclear. The CDR3 is 13 amino acids. Germline V lookup: CDR1 SQVTM, CDR2 ANQGSEA. Between the trimmed V and J ends, which lost 3 bases and 7 bases, there was a span of 12 bases. CDR3 bases: TGCAGCGTTGAGCGTGCGGCGGGTGAAAAACTGTTTTTT. Translating gives CSVERAAGEKLFF.

The sample holds a few counts of this clone. Different DNA sequences within this sample yield the same CDR3. The chain has TRBV25-1 and TRBJ2-7, with unresolved D. CDR3 length: 11 residues. Germline V gene data show CDR1 as MGHDK and CDR2 as SYGVNS. Deletions cut 4 bases from V and 4 bases from J, with 5 bases between. Here the CDR3 DNA reads TGTGCCAGCAGTGCCCAGTACGAGCAGTACTTC. Protein product: CASSAQYEQYF.